The rows below give T cell receptor beta chains drawn from one sample of a study of patients and donors after allogeneic stem cell transplantation. TCRdb re-derived calls from the RT-PCR reads in MiXCR, one entry per CDR3 protein. The repertoire holds a few hundred thousand distinct CDR3 sequences, around 14% seen once, with roughly 12% in the top ten. The sequencing input was blood, either unsorted or a sorted T cell fraction (not recorded which). The receptors were sampled from a human donor who was either an allogeneic HSCT recipient or a stem cell or donor lymphocyte infusion donor (not recorded which). It is not recorded whose cells these are; they may come from a transplant donor. The CDR3 runs from the conserved cysteine through the conserved F or W. D genes are given only for firm matches. Where a row states a size, it is once, few, many or the class of an expanded clone; other rows omit it.

clone size | V gene | D gene | CDR3 protein
many | TRBV5-1 | TRBD1 | CASSVGQGAFSPLHF
many | TRBV2 | TRBD1 | CATQDRENSPLHF
many | TRBV7-2 | NA | CASSVDRRDTQYF
many | TRBV19 | NA | CASSSRPDTEAFF
many | TRBV7-2 | NA | CASSLGRSETQYF
NA | TRBV7-9 | NA | CASSPPPRSRSYNEQFF
NA | TRBV7-8 | NA | CASGGPMNTEAFF
few | TRBV7-2 | TRBD2 | CASSLAVGSGSYNEQFF
NA | TRBV2 | NA | CASSHPSDTQYF
many | TRBV4-3 | NA | CASSRVTGRNTEAFF
NA | TRBV20-1 | NA | CSAETVKSSYEQYF
many | TRBV29-1 | NA | CSVAGGRGETQYF
few | TRBV4-1 | TRBD1 | CASSQDPPGGSEKLFF
NA | TRBV5-6 | TRBD1 | CASSRGQGRFEAFF
few | TRBV18 | NA | CASSPDRRGYTF
many | TRBV7-6 | NA | CASSHDSSYEQYF
many | TRBV20-1 | TRBD2 | CSATSGTSGTYEQYF
NA | TRBV11-2 | NA | CASSTYVTGSGANVLTF
NA | TRBV5-6 | TRBD1 | CASSLSLDRDYEQYF
many | TRBV25-1 | NA | CASSAPDSKGLTGELFF
few | TRBV11-3 | NA | CASSFLGGRAYNEQFF
many | TRBV20-1 | NA | CSASAWGDLNYGYTF
NA | TRBV9 | NA | CASSGVSNLYNEQFF
many | TRBV12-3/TRBV12-4 | TRBD1 | CASSLFRGGGSQPQHF
NA | TRBV24-1 | NA | CATSDVDEGEKLFF
NA | TRBV3-1 | NA | CASSPAFFGDKHF
few | TRBV30 | NA | CAWRKPDSGDYGYTF
NA | TRBV12-3/TRBV12-4 | TRBD1 | CASSPVTGVGSPLHF
NA | TRBV27 | NA | CASSWDLGSYNEQFF
NA | TRBV6-5 | NA | CASSYVGGLSYEQYF
many | TRBV7-8 | NA | CASSLGSQETQYF
many | TRBV12-3/TRBV12-4 | NA | CASSLVRGEQFF
many | TRBV7-3 | NA | CASSQRQPDSGANVLTF
NA | TRBV27 | NA | CASSLSSWVRGMGEQYF
NA | TRBV6-5 | NA | CASRSPTGELFF
few | TRBV30 | TRBD1 | CAWAGTGVKGTEAFF
NA | TRBV25-1 | NA | CASSDSEEETQYF
many | TRBV7-9 | NA | CASSLKGGKETQYF
many | TRBV20-1 | NA | CSARDGGGGNTIYF
NA | TRBV7-8 | TRBD2 | CASSSGLAFRETQYF